This T cell receptor beta chain was retrieved from a study of T cells in Graves' hyperthyroidism and ophthalmopathy. RNA transcripts were the template for amplifying TCR beta CDR3 regions. When the TCR CDR3 underwent first-round RT-PCR, the HTBI primer set was used. Each CDR3 protein is one row after TCRdb ran MiXCR on the multiplex PCR reads. The table records about 640,000 distinct CDR3 sequences, around 21% of them present only once. This clonotype was counted between two and nine times. The CDR3 runs 13 residues. Trimming left V 6 bases short and J 0 bases short, with 9 bases between. Germline V CDR1 and CDR2: DFQATT, SNEGSKA (reference sequence).

The chain joins TRBV20-1 to TRBJ1-3, with TRBD1 as a possible D gene (5 bases). Sequences were obtained from blood. This receptor was taken from a man younger than 40 with Graves' ophthalmopathy. CDR3 in DNA: TGCAGTGCACGGGACGCCTCTGGAAACACCATATATTTT. Translated: CSARDASGNTIYF.